This T cell receptor (beta chain) was sequenced during a study of shared clonotypes between healthy human individuals. Looking at the study overall: The donor pool was made up of a couple of women and a few men aged 18 to 49. General study results and limits: Compared with clonotypes that all four donors shared, non-shared clonotypes had lower generation probabilities.

Profiled with immunoSEQ multiplex PCR; TCRdb holds only in-frame clones, not every one. The sample includes about 2 million clones, approximately 95% seen only once; the top ten take about 1.1%. The V gene end was trimmed by 5 bases and the J gene end by 10 bases; junction bases not matched to a gene: 10. The CDR3 extends over 14 amino acids. CDR1 SGHDT and CDR2 YYEEEE come from the germline V gene. CD45RO negativity and positive selection for CCR7 defined naive CD8 cells, a population that excluded terminally differentiated effector memory CD45RA+ cells. Details on this clone: The antigen is not known.

The chain joins TRBV5-6 to TRBJ2-1; TRBD2 matches 9 bases. The sample taken for sequencing was naive CD8+ T cells sorted from blood. This sequence originates from a young man in good health. The CDR3 nucleotides are TGTGCCAGCAGTTTCCTTAGCGGGGGAGGAGAGCAGTTCTTC. It is translated as CASSFLSGGGEQFF.